The 29 T cell receptor beta chains given below trace back to one sample, sequenced in a study of cytomegalovirus exposure and HLA in healthy donors. The PCR contained 60 Vbeta and 13 Jbeta primers. Clones were sequenced by immunoSEQ multiplex PCR, and TCRdb holds only the in-frame ones, with some missing. Here the sample spans some 110,000 clones, 80% to 85% being singletons. Sequences were obtained from PBMCs. These receptors were obtained from a young woman in good health and CMV-seronegative.

V usage is TRBV19 and J usage is TRBJ2-3; D is ambiguous. The CDR3 length is 12 residues. CDR1 is LNHDA and CDR2 is SQIVND in the germline V gene (reference sequence). Trimming cost V 4 bases and J 3 bases, with 5 bases left between them. In DNA, the CDR3 is TGTGCCAGTAGTAGCAGAACAGATACGCAGTATTTT. Residues: CASSSRTDTQYF.

The chain combines TRBV6-5 with TRBJ2-3; perhaps TRBD2 as D (6 bases). Per the germline V gene, CDR1 is MNHEY and CDR2 is SVGAGI. Trimming removed 0 bases from V and 1 base from J, with 11 bases in between. The CDR3 is 16 residues long. CDR3 sequence: CASSYSPGVGTDTQYF. The DNA for the CDR3 is TGTGCCAGCAGTTACTCCCCGGGAGTAGGCACAGATACGCAGTATTTT.

The chain recombines TRBV9 with TRBJ1-1; tentatively, D is TRBD1 (5 bases). Germline V lookup: CDR1 SGDLS, CDR2 YYNGEE. V lost 3 bases and J 0 bases, leaving 12 bases between the germline ends. CDR3 length equals 15 residues. The CDR3 protein is CASSAGKGLNTEAFF. The CDR3 region has the DNA TGTGCCAGCAGCGCAGGGAAGGGCCTGAACACTGAAGCTTTCTTT.

This chain's CDR3 is CSAKGWQHTEAFF. In DNA form, the CDR3 reads TGCAGCGCCAAGGGGTGGCAGCACACTGAAGCTTTCTTT. The chain has TRBV29-1 and TRBJ1-1; the D gene is possibly TRBD1 (5 bases). The length of the CDR3 is 13 residues. CDR1 SQVTM and CDR2 ANQGSEA come from the germline V gene. Trimming took off 7 bases at V and 3 bases at J, with 15 bases between the two ends.

The chain has TRBV4-1 and TRBJ1-5; 7 bases agree with TRBD1. Germline V gene sequence: CDR1 MGHRA, CDR2 YSYEKL. There are 16 residues in the CDR3. V dropped 2 bases and J dropped 3; count of bases not matched to a gene: 7. The CDR3 nucleotides read TGCGCCAGCAGCCAATTAATAGGGGGCCACAATCAGCCCCAGCATTTT. Translated: CASSQLIGGHNQPQHF.

In this sample, this clone turned up once. This sample includes further DNA sequences coding for the same CDR3. The V gene is TRBV19, the J gene TRBJ2-1; 13 positions match TRBD2. The CDR3 length is 15 residues. Per the germline V gene, CDR1 is LNHDA and CDR2 is SQIVND (reference sequence). Trimming removed 5 bases from V and 7 bases from J; junction bases left unmatched: 5. CDR3 DNA sequence: TGTGCCAGTAGTGAGGGACTAGCGGGATTGAATGAGCAGTTCTTC. Its translation is CASSEGLAGLNEQFF.

This chain links TRBV6-5 with TRBJ2-7, with TRBD1 as a possible D gene (6 bases). The CDR3 contains 16 residues. Trimming removed 3 bases at V and 2 bases at J, with 17 bases between. Per the germline V gene, CDR1 is MNHEY and CDR2 is SVGAGI. The CDR3 DNA follows: TGTGCCAGCAGTTATACGCCCGGACAGTCCACCTACGAGCAGTACTTC. This encodes CASSYTPGQSTYEQYF.

This chain uses TRBV7-2 with TRBJ2-1; 11 nucleotides agree with TRBD2. Germline V CDR1 and CDR2: SGHTA, FQGNSA. This CDR3 spans 14 amino acids. V lost 2 bases to trimming and J lost 10 bases; unmatched junction nucleotides: 4. CDR3 nucleotide sequence: TGTGCCAGCAGCTTACTAGCGGGGGGCCCCGAGCAGTTCTTC. It is translated as CASSLLAGGPEQFF.

This clone was counted a single time. V gene TRBV19 combines with J gene TRBJ2-5; 10 bases agree with TRBD1. V lost 4 bases, J lost 5 bases, and 7 bases stayed unmatched. CDR1 and CDR2 from the germline V gene are LNHDA and SQIVND (reference sequence). This CDR3 has 15 residues. CDR3: CASSTLGQGDETQYF. CDR3 sequence (DNA): TGTGCCAGTAGTACTCTAGGACAGGGGGACGAGACCCAGTACTTC.

J is TRBJ2-5 and V is TRBV6-4; D is possibly TRBD2 (7 bases). Germline values: CDR1 MRHNA, CDR2 SNTAGT. The CDR3 totals 14 residues. V gave up 6 bases and J gave up 5 bases, with 16 bases separating them. The CDR3 nucleotides read TGTGCCAGCAGGAAAGGGGGAGGGGGGGAGACCCAGTACTTC. It specifies CASRKGGGGETQYF.

The gene calls are TRBV19 and TRBJ2-3; 9 nucleotides align to TRBD2. Trimming cost V 6 bases and J 0 bases; bases outside gene matches: 1. Germline CDR1 is LNHDA and CDR2 is SQIVND (reference sequence). The CDR3 has 14 residues. This CDR3 reads CASRTSGSTDTQYF. In DNA form, the CDR3 reads TGTGCCAGTAGGACTAGCGGAAGCACAGATACGCAGTATTTT.

The rearrangement links TRBV18 to TRBJ1-6; 7 nucleotides agree with TRBD1. This CDR3 is 15 amino acids long. The V segment lost 1 base and the J segment 7 bases; nucleotides outside the gene matches: 4. Germline V gene lookup returns CDR1 KGHSH and CDR2 LQKENI. The CDR3 region is CASSPHGTENSPLHF. The CDR3 coding sequence is TGTGCCAGCTCACCACACGGGACAGAAAATTCACCCCTCCACTTT.

The chain has TRBV21-1 and TRBJ2-3; no DNA check was done on the table's D call, TRBD2. TRBV21-1 is a pseudogene segment. The CDR3 runs to 13 residues. The CDR3 is CASSKAGGCTQYF. The CDR3 coding sequence is TGTGCCAGCAGCAAAGCCGGCGGGTGTACGCAGTATTTT.

This chain links TRBV7-8 with TRBJ2-3, with a weak D call TRBD2 (7 bases). The CDR3 has 14 residues. The germline V gene encodes CDR1 SGHVS and CDR2 FQNEAQ. V was trimmed by 5 bases and J by 4 bases, leaving 13 bases between them. The CDR3 nucleotides read TGTGCCAGCAGCCAAGGGGGGGTGCCAGATACGCAGTATTTT. Translated: CASSQGGVPDTQYF.

The rearrangement uses TRBV21-1 and TRBJ2-7; TRBD2 reflects the table's D call only, with no check against the DNA. TRBV21-1 is noted as a pseudogene. The CDR3 length is 12 residues. The CDR3 loop reads CASRGDSYEQYF. The DNA for the CDR3 is TGTGCCTCTCGGGGGGACTCCTACGAGCAGTACTTC.

This clone has a handful of counts. The V and J genes are TRBV4-1 and TRBJ1-1, with D uncertain. Deletions cut 1 base from V and 7 bases from J, with 10 bases between. The CDR3 totals 13 residues. Germline V gene sequence: CDR1 MGHRA, CDR2 YSYEKL. Written as DNA, the CDR3 is TGCGCCAGCAGCCAAGGATCTTCCTATGAAGCTTTCTTT. It translates to CASSQGSSYEAFF.

V and J are TRBV7-9 and TRBJ2-2, with D tentatively TRBD2 (6 bases). CDR1 is SEHNR and CDR2 is FQNEAQ in the germline V gene (reference sequence). The CDR3 covers 17 residues. V dropped 1 base and J dropped 5 bases, with 17 bases sitting between them. CDR3 coding DNA: TGTGCCAGCAGCTTAGAAAAAACAGCGGCGGGAACCGGGGAGCTGTTTTTT. Translating it yields CASSLEKTAAGTGELFF.

CDR3 nucleotide sequence: TGTGCCAGCAGCCTCACCTTCACCGGCACTGAAGCTTTCTTT. Residues: CASSLTFTGTEAFF. V usage is TRBV6-1 and J usage is TRBJ1-1; D is ambiguous. The CDR3 spans 14 residues. V shed 6 bases and J shed 4 bases, with 15 bases lying between them. The V gene's germline CDR1 is MNHNS and CDR2 SASEGT.

J is TRBJ1-1 and V is TRBV5-4; no clear D gene. V dropped 0 bases and J dropped 1 base, with 4 bases sitting between them. Germline CDR1 and CDR2: SGHNT and YYREEE (reference sequence). This CDR3 comprises 13 residues. The CDR3 loop is CASSLDRNTEAFF. The CDR3 DNA sequence: TGTGCCAGCAGCTTGGATAGGAACACTGAAGCTTTCTTT. The full variable domain, rest sourced from reference TRBV5-4 and TRBJ1-1, is ETGVTQSPTHLIKTRGQQVTLRCSSQSGHNTVSWYQQALGQGPQFIFQYYREEENGRGNFPPRFSGLQFPNYSSELNVNALELDDSALYLCASSLDRNTEAFFGQGTRLTVV.

The rearrangement joins TRBV29-1 to TRBJ2-7; TRBD1 matches 10 bases. The length of the CDR3 is 13 residues. Germline loops: CDR1 SQVTM, CDR2 ANQGSEA. Losses at the gene ends were 4 bases for V and 6 bases for J; bases not matched to a gene: 6. CDR3 protein: CSVGDRGLGEQYF. CDR3 DNA: TGCAGCGTTGGTGACAGGGGGCTTGGCGAGCAGTACTTC.

The chain is built from TRBV5-1 and TRBJ2-3, with TRBD1 identical over 8 bases. Losses at the gene ends were 6 bases for V and 0 bases for J; bases not matched to a gene: 6. The CDR3 has 15 residues. The germline V gene encodes CDR1 SGHRS and CDR2 YFSETQ. In nucleotides, the CDR3 is TGCGCCAGCAACAGGGGGGTTCCTAGCACAGATACGCAGTATTTT. Protein product: CASNRGVPSTDTQYF. Filled out from reference TRBV5-1 and TRBJ2-3, the complete variable domain reads KAGVTQTPRYLIKTRGQQVTLSCSPISGHRSVSWYQQTPGQGLQFLFEYFSETQRNKGNFPGRFSGRQFSNSRSEMNVSTLELGDSALYLCASNRGVPSTDTQYFGPGTRLTVL.

V and J are TRBV5-1 and TRBJ1-1; TRBD1 might be the D (6 bases). The germline gives CDR1 SGHRS, CDR2 YFSETQ. V shed 4 bases and J shed 2 bases, with 15 bases lying between them. The CDR3 contains 15 residues. The CDR3 DNA sequence: TGCGCCAGCAGCCCGTTAGAAGGGGGAAACACTGAAGCTTTCTTT. Translated: CASSPLEGGNTEAFF.

CDR3 protein: CASSLVLGSTDTQYF. In nucleotides, the CDR3 is TGTGCCAGCAGCTTAGTCCTGGGCAGCACAGATACGCAGTATTTT. V is TRBV11-3 and J is TRBJ2-3, with no clear D. CDR1 and CDR2 from the germline V gene are SGHNT and YENEEA. CDR3 length: 15 amino acids. With 1 base removed from V and 0 bases from J, the gap between germline ends came to 8 bases.

This rearrangement joins TRBV5-1 to TRBJ1-4; 8 nucleotides match TRBD1. The CDR3 spans 16 residues. The V gene end was trimmed by 7 bases and the J gene end by 0 bases; junction bases not matched to a gene: 8. The V gene's germline CDR1 is SGHRS and CDR2 YFSETQ. The CDR3 sequence is CASGRTGISTNEKLFF. The CDR3 DNA reads TGCGCCAGCGGTCGGACAGGGATCTCAACTAATGAAAAACTGTTTTTT.

This clone was picked up one time. This chain connects TRBV7-3 to TRBJ2-2, with TRBD1 as a possible D gene (6 bases). Trimming cost V 5 bases and J 1 base, with 11 bases left between them. From germline, CDR1 is SGHTA and CDR2 FQGTGA. The CDR3 extends over 15 amino acids. CDR3 in DNA: TGTGCCAGCAGCCCGGACAGAGTGAACACCGGGGAGCTGTTTTTT. Its translation: CASSPDRVNTGELFF.

The chain is built from TRBV7-2 and TRBJ1-4, with D unclear. Trimming took 2 bases from V and 7 from J, leaving 11 bases between them. The CDR3 is made up of 14 amino acids. The germline V gene has CDR1 SGHTA and CDR2 FQGNSA. The DNA of the CDR3 is TGTGCCAGCAGCTTACCGGTTATGAGTGAAAAACTGTTTTTT. This sequence encodes CASSLPVMSEKLFF. The full variable domain, with the rest looked up from reference TRBV7-2 and TRBJ1-4, is GAGVSQSPSNKVTEKGKDVELRCDPISGHTALYWYRQSLGQGLEFLIYFQGNSAPDKSGLPSDRFSAERTGGSVSTLTIQRTQQEDSAVYLCASSLPVMSEKLFFGSGTQLSVL.

Points on this clone: One junction end disagrees with the germline gene, perhaps due to a read error. This chain links TRBV7-9 with TRBJ2-7; D possibly corresponds to TRBD1 (6 bases). Germline CDR1 is SEHNR and CDR2 is FQNEAQ (reference sequence). The length of the CDR3 is 12 residues. The CDR3 here is CSSSLRTGEQYF. CDR3 nucleotides: TGTTCCAGCAGCTTGAGAACAGGGGAGCAGTACTTC.

The gene calls are TRBV6-6 and TRBJ1-2; D unclear. CDR1 is MNHNY, CDR2 SVGAGI, per germline (reference sequence). CDR3 length: 13 residues. V dropped 8 bases and J dropped 1 base, with 11 bases sitting between them. Here the CDR3 reads CASAEAFNYGYTF. CDR3 nucleotides: TGTGCCAGCGCCGAGGCATTTAACTATGGCTACACCTTC.

The chain has TRBV7-9 and TRBJ2-7; D gene unclear. Germline V gives CDR1 SEHNR, CDR2 FQNEAQ (reference sequence). CDR3 length: 16 residues. Trimming pared 5 bases from V and 3 bases from J, leaving 20 bases between. CDR3 nucleotide sequence: TGTGCCAGCAGCCCCCCCGGTGGTTTCCCGTACTACGAGCAGTACTTC. Residues: CASSPPGGFPYYEQYF.